The present entry profiles one T cell receptor beta chain with its context. The data derive from a study of blood T cell repertoires in COVID-19. Trimming took 1 base from V and 1 from J, leaving 8 bases between them. The CDR3 runs 15 residues. CDR1 is MGHRA, CDR2 YSYEKL, per germline. Libraries were prepared by immunoSEQ multiplex PCR; TCRdb keeps only in-frame clonotypes and omits some of them. This table has about 100,000 clones, over 65% appearing once. The chain uses TRBV4-1 and TRBJ1-3, with D perhaps TRBD1 (5 bases). The origin of this receptor is a human donor in a cohort sampled during active COVID-19. Sequencing was performed on peripheral blood. CDR3 nucleotide sequence: TGCGCCAGCAGCCAAGGTCCAGGGTCTGGAAACACCATATATTTT. Translation: CASSQGPGSGNTIYF.